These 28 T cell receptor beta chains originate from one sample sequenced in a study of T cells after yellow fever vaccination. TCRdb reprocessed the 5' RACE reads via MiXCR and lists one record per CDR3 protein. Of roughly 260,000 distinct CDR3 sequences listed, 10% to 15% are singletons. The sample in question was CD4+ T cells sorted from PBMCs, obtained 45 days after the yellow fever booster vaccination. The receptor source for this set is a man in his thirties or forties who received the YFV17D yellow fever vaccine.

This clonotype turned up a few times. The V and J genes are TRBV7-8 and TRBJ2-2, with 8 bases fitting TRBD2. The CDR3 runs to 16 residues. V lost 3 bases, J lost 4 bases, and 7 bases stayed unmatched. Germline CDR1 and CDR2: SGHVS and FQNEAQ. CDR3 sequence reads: CASSFTGTRPTGELFF. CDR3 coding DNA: TGTGCCAGCAGCTTCACCGGGACTAGACCCACCGGGGAGCTGTTTTTT.

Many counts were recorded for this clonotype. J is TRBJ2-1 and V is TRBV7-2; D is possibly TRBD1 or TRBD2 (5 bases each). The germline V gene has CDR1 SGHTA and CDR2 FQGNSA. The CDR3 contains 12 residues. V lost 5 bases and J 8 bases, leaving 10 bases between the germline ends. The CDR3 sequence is CASSPREYEQFF. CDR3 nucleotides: TGTGCCAGCAGCCCCAGGGAGTATGAGCAGTTCTTC.

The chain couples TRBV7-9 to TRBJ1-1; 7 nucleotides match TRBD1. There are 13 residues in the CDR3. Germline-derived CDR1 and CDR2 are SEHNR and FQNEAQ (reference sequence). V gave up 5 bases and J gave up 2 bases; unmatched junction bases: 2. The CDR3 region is CASSRDSNTEAFF. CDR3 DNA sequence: TGTGCCAGCAGCCGGGACAGTAACACTGAAGCTTTCTTT.

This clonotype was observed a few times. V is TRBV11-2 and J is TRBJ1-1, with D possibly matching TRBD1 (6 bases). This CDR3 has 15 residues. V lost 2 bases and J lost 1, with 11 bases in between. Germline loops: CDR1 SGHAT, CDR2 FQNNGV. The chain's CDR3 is CASSLQGNKNTEAFF. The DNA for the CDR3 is TGTGCCAGCAGCTTACAGGGGAACAAGAACACTGAAGCTTTCTTT.

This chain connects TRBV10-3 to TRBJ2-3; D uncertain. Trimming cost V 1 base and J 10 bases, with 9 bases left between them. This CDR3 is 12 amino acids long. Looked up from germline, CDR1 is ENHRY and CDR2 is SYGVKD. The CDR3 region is CAISEYTVAQYF. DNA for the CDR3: TGTGCCATCAGTGAGTACACAGTGGCGCAGTATTTT.

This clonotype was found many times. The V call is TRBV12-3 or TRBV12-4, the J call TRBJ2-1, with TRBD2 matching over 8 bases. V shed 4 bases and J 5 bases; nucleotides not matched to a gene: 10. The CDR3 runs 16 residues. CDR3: CASSYPGTRSHNEQFF. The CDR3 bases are TGTGCCAGCAGTTACCCCGGGACTAGATCTCACAATGAGCAGTTCTTC.

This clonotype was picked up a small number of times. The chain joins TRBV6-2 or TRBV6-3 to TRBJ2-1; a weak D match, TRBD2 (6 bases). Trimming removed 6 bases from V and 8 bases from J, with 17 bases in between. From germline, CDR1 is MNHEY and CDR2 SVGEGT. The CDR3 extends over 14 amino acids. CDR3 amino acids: CASRKLAPGYEQFF. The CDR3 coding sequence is TGTGCCAGCAGAAAACTAGCTCCCGGCTATGAGCAGTTCTTC.

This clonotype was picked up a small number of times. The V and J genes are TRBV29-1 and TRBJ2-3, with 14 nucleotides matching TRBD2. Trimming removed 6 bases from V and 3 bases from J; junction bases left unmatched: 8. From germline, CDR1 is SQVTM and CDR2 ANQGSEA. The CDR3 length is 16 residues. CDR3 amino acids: CSVRGTSGRMTDTQYF. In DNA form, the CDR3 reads TGCAGCGTCAGAGGGACTAGCGGGAGAATGACAGATACGCAGTATTTT.

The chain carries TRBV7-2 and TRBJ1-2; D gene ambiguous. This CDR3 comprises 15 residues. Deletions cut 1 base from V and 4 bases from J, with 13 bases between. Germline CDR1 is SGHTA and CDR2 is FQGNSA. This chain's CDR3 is CASSLDGRTLYGYTF. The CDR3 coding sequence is TGTGCCAGCAGCTTAGACGGCAGGACCCTCTATGGCTACACCTTC.

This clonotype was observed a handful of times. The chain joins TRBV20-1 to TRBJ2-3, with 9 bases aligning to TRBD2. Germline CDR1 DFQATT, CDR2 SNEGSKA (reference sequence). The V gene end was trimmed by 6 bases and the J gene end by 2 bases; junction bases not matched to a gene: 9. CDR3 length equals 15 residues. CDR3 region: CSAAGTSLITDTQYF. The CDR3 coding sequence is TGCAGTGCCGCTGGGACTAGCCTCATCACAGATACGCAGTATTTT.

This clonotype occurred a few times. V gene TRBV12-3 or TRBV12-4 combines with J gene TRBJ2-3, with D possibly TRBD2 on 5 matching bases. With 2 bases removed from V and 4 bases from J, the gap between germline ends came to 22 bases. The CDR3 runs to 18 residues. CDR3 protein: CASSLLPPTSRLADTQYF. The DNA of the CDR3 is TGTGCCAGCAGTTTACTTCCACCAACTAGTCGCCTTGCAGATACGCAGTATTTT.

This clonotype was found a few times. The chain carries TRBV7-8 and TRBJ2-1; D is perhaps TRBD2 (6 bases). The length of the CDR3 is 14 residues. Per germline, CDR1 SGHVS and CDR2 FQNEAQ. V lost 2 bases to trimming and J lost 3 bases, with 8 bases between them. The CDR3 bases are TGTGCCAGCAGCTTATACGGGGGCTACAATGAGCAGTTCTTC. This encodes CASSLYGGYNEQFF.

CDR3 DNA: TGTGCCAGCAGCCCGGCTGGACAGCAAGAGACCCAGTACTTC. This encodes CASSPAGQQETQYF. The rearrangement uses TRBV11-2 and TRBJ2-5; a possible D gene is TRBD1 (6 bases). V was clipped by 5 bases and J by 2 bases, with 12 bases between them. In germline, CDR1 is SGHAT, CDR2 FQNNGV. This CDR3 contains 14 residues.

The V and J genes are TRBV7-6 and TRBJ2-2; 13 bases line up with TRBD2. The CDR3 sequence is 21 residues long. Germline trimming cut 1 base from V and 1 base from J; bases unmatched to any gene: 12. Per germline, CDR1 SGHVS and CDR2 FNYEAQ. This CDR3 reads CASSLEGPGLAGRLNTGELFF. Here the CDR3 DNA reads TGTGCCAGCAGCTTAGAGGGACCGGGACTAGCGGGACGTTTGAACACCGGGGAGCTGTTTTTT.

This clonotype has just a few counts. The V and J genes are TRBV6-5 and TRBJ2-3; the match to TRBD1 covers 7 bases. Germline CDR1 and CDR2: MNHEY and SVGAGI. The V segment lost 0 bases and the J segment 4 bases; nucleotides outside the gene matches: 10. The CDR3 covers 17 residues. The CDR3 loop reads CASSYSVTGLISDTQYF. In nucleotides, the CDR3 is TGTGCCAGCAGTTACTCGGTGACAGGGTTGATTTCAGATACGCAGTATTTT.

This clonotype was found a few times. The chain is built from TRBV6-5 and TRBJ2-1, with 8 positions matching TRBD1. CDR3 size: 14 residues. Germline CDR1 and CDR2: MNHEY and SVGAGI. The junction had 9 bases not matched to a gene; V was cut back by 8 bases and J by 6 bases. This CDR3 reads CASGDRGGGNEQFF. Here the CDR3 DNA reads TGTGCCAGCGGCGACAGGGGCGGTGGCAATGAGCAGTTCTTC.

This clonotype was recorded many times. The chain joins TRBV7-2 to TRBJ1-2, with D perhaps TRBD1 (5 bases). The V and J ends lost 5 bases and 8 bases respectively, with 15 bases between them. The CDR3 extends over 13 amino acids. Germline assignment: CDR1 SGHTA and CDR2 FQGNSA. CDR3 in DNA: TGTGCCAGCAGCCTGGACGGGACGTACGGCTACACCTTC. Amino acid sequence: CASSLDGTYGYTF.

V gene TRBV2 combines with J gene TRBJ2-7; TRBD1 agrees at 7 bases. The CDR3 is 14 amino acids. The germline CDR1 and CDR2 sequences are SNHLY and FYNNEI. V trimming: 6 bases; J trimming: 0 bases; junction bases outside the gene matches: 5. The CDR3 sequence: CASRGQQTSYEQYF. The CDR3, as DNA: TGTGCCAGCAGGGGACAGCAAACCTCCTACGAGCAGTACTTC.

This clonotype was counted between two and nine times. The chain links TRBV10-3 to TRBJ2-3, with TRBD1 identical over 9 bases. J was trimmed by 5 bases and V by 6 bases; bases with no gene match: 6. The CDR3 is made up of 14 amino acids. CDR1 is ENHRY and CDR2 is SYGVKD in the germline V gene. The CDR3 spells CAIRGGQGEDTQYF. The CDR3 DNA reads TGTGCCATCAGGGGGGGACAGGGTGAAGATACGCAGTATTTT.

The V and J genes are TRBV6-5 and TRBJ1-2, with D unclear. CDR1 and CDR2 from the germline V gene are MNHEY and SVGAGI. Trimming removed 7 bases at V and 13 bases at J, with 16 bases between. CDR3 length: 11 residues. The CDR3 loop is CASIRIRQCTF. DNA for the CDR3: TGTGCCAGCATCCGGATTAGACAATGCACCTTC.

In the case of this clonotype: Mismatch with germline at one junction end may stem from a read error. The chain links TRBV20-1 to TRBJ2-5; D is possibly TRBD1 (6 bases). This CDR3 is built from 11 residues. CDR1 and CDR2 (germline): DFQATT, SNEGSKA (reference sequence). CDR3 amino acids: CSARPQGLLVF. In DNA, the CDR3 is TGCAGTGCCAGACCGCAGGGGCTCCTAGTCTTC.

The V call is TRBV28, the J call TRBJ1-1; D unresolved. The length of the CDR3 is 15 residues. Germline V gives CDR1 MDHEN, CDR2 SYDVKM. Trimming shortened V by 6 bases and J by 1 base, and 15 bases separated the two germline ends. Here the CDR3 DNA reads TGTGCCAGCAGGGCTCAGTGGAGGTCGAACACTGAAGCTTTCTTT. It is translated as CASRAQWRSNTEAFF.

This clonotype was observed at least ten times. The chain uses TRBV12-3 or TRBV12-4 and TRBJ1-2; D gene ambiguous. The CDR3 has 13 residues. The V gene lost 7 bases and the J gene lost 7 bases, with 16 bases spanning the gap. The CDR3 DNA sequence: TGTGCCAGCACCCTCCGGGCAGGTCTTGGCTACACCTTC. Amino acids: CASTLRAGLGYTF.

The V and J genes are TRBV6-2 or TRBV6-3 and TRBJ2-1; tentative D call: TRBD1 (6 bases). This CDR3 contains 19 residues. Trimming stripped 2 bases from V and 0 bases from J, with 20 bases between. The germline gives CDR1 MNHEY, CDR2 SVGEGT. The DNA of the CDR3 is TGTGCCAGCAGTTACGGTCCAGAGACAGGCTTGAGCTCCTACAATGAGCAGTTCTTC. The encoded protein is CASSYGPETGLSSYNEQFF.

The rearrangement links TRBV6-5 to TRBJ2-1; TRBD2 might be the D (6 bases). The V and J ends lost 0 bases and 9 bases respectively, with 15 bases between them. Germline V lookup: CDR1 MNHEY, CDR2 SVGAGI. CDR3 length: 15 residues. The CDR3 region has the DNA TGTGCCAGCAGTTACTCAGGGACTTCGCTGGGTGAGCAGTTCTTC. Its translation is CASSYSGTSLGEQFF.

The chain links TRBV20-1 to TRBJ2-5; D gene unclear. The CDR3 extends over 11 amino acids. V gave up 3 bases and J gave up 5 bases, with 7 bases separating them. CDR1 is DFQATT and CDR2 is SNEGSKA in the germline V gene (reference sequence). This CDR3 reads CSASFGETQYF. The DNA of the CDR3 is TGCAGTGCTAGTTTCGGGGAGACCCAGTACTTC.

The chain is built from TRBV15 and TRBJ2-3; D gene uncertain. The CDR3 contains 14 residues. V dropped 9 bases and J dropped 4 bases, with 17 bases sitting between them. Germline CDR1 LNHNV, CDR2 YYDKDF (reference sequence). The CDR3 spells CATTPGRPSDTQYF. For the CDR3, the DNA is TGTGCCACAACCCCCGGGCGGCCTTCAGATACGCAGTATTTT.

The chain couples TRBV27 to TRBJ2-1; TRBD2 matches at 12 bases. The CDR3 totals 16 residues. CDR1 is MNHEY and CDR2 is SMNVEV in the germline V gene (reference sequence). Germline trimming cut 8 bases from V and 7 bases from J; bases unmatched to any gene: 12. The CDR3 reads CASCRRLAGEGNEQFF. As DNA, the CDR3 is TGTGCCAGCTGCCGACGACTAGCGGGAGAAGGAAATGAGCAGTTCTTC.